This T cell receptor beta chain derives from a study of neurological immune-mediated disorders. The V end was cut by 4 bases, the J end by 5 bases, with 18 bases between. The CDR3 has 16 amino acids. In germline, CDR1 is SGHDT, CDR2 YYEEEE. There are a few counts of this clonotype. Via MiXCR, TCRdb re-called the 5' RACE reads, giving one row per CDR3 protein. The sample shows roughly 100,000 distinct CDR3 sequences, roughly a tenth of them seen only once. The time point denotes: longitudinal time-point 3. The sequenced sample consisted of PBMCs. The sequence was obtained from a female donor with HTLV-1-associated myelopathy (HAM/TSP). The J gene is TRBJ1-4, the V gene TRBV5-6; maybe TRBD1 (5 bases). The DNA for the CDR3 is TGTGCCAGCAGCGTTCTCGAGCCGGGGCGCAATGAAAAACTGTTTTTT. This gives the protein CASSVLEPGRNEKLFF.